Listed below are T cell receptor beta chains from one sample, sequenced in a study of T-cell reconstitution after alpha-beta-depleted transplantation in children. One entry per CDR3 protein results from TCRdb running MiXCR on the PCR reads. The sample holds about 500,000 distinct CDR3 sequences; about 30% are singletons and the top ten take roughly 2.5%. Here the sequenced sample was PBMCs from the stem cell graft donor, taken from the stem cell graft. All receptors come from a human donor who donated a stem cell graft to a child with aplastic anemia. Each CDR3 is given with its conserved first and last residue. The order of the fields is V gene, clone size, D gene, J gene, CDR3 DNA, CDR3 protein. The D gene is left open where the match is weak. Clone sizes are given selectively: once, few, many, or a class where the clone is expanded.

TRBV12-3/TRBV12-4	few	.	TRBJ1-5	TGTGCCAGCAGTTCCAATCAGCCCCAGCATTTT	CASSSNQPQHF
TRBV14	.	.	TRBJ2-1	TGTGCCAGCAGCCAAGTACCCACGGGGAATGAGCAGTTCTTC	CASSQVPTGNEQFF
TRBV30	few	.	TRBJ2-1	TGTGCCTGGAGTACCGACAGTAATGAGCAGTTCTTC	CAWSTDSNEQFF
TRBV18	.	.	TRBJ2-7	TGTGCCAGCTCACCAGAAGGAGGAGGGACCTACGAGCAGTACTTC	CASSPEGGGTYEQYF
TRBV5-4	.	.	TRBJ2-2	TGTGCCAGCAGCCCCGGTCGCAGGACTCGAAACACCGGGGAGCTGTTTTTT	CASSPGRRTRNTGELFF
TRBV7-2	many	TRBD1	TRBJ2-2	TGTGCCAGCAGCTTAGCGGGACAGGGCACCGGGGAGCTGTTTTTT	CASSLAGQGTGELFF
TRBV6-5	.	.	TRBJ2-1	TGTGCCAGCAGTTACGGGACGGAGGGAGGCAATGAGCAGTTCTTC	CASSYGTEGGNEQFF
TRBV7-9	few	TRBD2	TRBJ2-1	TGTGCCAGCAGCGAACCGGGACTAGCGGGGATAGAGCAGTTCTTC	CASSEPGLAGIEQFF
TRBV7-9	.	.	TRBJ2-7	TGTGCCAGCAGCTTAGGTGGGGGGTCCGGCGAGCAGTACTTC	CASSLGGGSGEQYF
TRBV18	.	.	TRBJ2-4	TGTGCCAGCTCAACCTCAGGGCGCAAAAACATTCAGTACTTC	CASSTSGRKNIQYF
TRBV5-1	few	.	TRBJ2-1	TGCGCCAGCAGCTTAGGAACCGTGGGTGAGCAGTTCTTC	CASSLGTVGEQFF
TRBV7-3	once	.	TRBJ2-1	TGTGCCAGCAGCTTCACTGGCCCTAACAACAATGAGCAGTTCTTC	CASSFTGPNNNEQFF
TRBV5-1	few	TRBD2	TRBJ2-3	TGCGCCAGCAGGCGGTGGACTAGCGGTACAGATACGCAGTATTTT	CASRRWTSGTDTQYF
TRBV11-2	.	.	TRBJ1-4	TGTGCCAGCAGCTTTTCGACGGGGAATGAAAAACTGTTTTTT	CASSFSTGNEKLFF
TRBV5-1	.	TRBD1	TRBJ1-4	TGCGCCAGCAGCTTGGGAACCGGGACAGCTAATGAAAAACTGTTTTTT	CASSLGTGTANEKLFF
TRBV7-2	few	.	TRBJ1-2	TGTGCCAGCAGCCCCGATAGAGGGATAGGCTACACCTTC	CASSPDRGIGYTF
TRBV20-1	.	.	TRBJ1-2	TGCAGTGCCGACAGCAGTTTTGGGGTCGGGTATGGCTACACCTTC	CSADSSFGVGYGYTF
TRBV20-1	few	TRBD2	TRBJ2-6	TGCAGTGCTGCAGCGGGAAAAGGGGCTAGAGGGGCCAACGTCCTGACTTTC	CSAAAGKGARGANVLTF
TRBV7-6	.	.	TRBJ2-3	TGTGCCAGCAGCTTAGAGGCCGGGATCGATTCTTGGGATACGCAGTATTTT	CASSLEAGIDSWDTQYF
TRBV12-3/TRBV12-4	.	.	TRBJ2-4	TGTGCCAGCAGCCTTCACCCAGCCAAAAACATTCAGTACTTC	CASSLHPAKNIQYF
TRBV6-5	.	.	TRBJ1-2	TGTGCCAGCAGTTACTCGCCCCGTGGGTTAGGCTACACCTTC	CASSYSPRGLGYTF
TRBV12-3/TRBV12-4	.	.	TRBJ2-1	TGTGCCAGCAGTTTATCAGGGGCCGATGAGCAGTTCTTC	CASSLSGADEQFF
TRBV29-1	.	.	TRBJ2-1	TGCAGCGTTGAAGATCCGGGGACTGTCTCCTACAATGAGCAGTTCTTC	CSVEDPGTVSYNEQFF
TRBV30	few	.	TRBJ2-2	TGTGCCTTTGACAGGAACACCGGGGAGCTGTTTTTT	CAFDRNTGELFF
TRBV20-1	.	TRBD2	TRBJ2-3	TGCAGTGCTAGCCGTACTAGCGGGAGGGCCGCAGATACGCAGTATTTT	CSASRTSGRAADTQYF
TRBV20-1	.	TRBD1	TRBJ2-2	TGCAGTGCTAAAGACAGGGCGAACACCGGGGAGCTGTTTTTT	CSAKDRANTGELFF
TRBV5-1	few	TRBD1	TRBJ1-1	TGCGCCAGCAGCTTGCAGGGGGCGTCGTACACTGAAGCTTTCTTT	CASSLQGASYTEAFF
TRBV5-1	.	.	TRBJ1-3	TGCGCCAGCAGCTTAGGAGGAGGAGCTGGAAACACCATATATTTT	CASSLGGGAGNTIYF
TRBV6-5	.	.	TRBJ1-6	TGTGCCAGCAGTTATTCAGGGCATAGGAATTCACCCCTCCACTTT	CASSYSGHRNSPLHF
TRBV12-3/TRBV12-4	.	.	TRBJ2-3	TGTGCCAGCAGGGGAGATACGCAGTATTTT	CASRGDTQYF
TRBV5-6	.	TRBD1	TRBJ2-6	TGTGCCAGCAGCCAAGGGACAGTGGGGGCCAACGTCCTGACTTTC	CASSQGTVGANVLTF
TRBV12-3/TRBV12-4	.	.	TRBJ2-4	TGTGCCAGCAGTCAAACAGGGCTTGGGGGCATTCAGTACTTC	CASSQTGLGGIQYF
TRBV12-5	.	.	TRBJ1-1	TGTGCTAGTGGTTTGGTACTAAGAGGGGGAAGCACTGAAGCTTTCTTT	CASGLVLRGGSTEAFF
TRBV11-2	once	TRBD2	TRBJ2-3	TGTGCCAGCAGCCCCCGGCCAGGGAGCGGGAGGCGCACAGATACGCAGTATTTT	CASSPRPGSGRRTDTQYF
TRBV6-2/TRBV6-3	few	.	TRBJ2-1	TGTGCCAGCAGCGTCAGGGGGACTTACTACAATGAGCAGTTCTTC	CASSVRGTYYNEQFF
TRBV5-1	few	.	TRBJ2-7	TGCGCCAGCAGCTATGTCGGGGACGAGCAGTACTTC	CASSYVGDEQYF
TRBV20-1	.	.	TRBJ1-2	TGCAGTGCTAGTCCTCTAGGGGTTTTAACTCATGGCTACACCTTC	CSASPLGVLTHGYTF
TRBV20-1	.	.	TRBJ2-1	TGCAGTGCTAGATATCCGGGCCGCACCCCCGTCGCCTACAATGAGCAGTTCTTC	CSARYPGRTPVAYNEQFF
TRBV12-3/TRBV12-4	few	TRBD1	TRBJ2-4	TGTGCCAGCAGCCTGACAGGGGGCAGCAAAAACATTCAGTACTTC	CASSLTGGSKNIQYF
TRBV5-1	.	.	TRBJ2-1	TGCGCCAGCAGCCGAAGGGAGACTCACGGCAATGAGCAGTTCTTC	CASSRRETHGNEQFF
TRBV12-3/TRBV12-4	once	TRBD1	TRBJ1-2	TGTGCCAGCAGCCACGCGGACAGGACGTATGGCTACAACTTC	CASSHADRTYGYNF
TRBV18	.	TRBD2	TRBJ2-1	TGTGCCAGCTCACCAACTAGCGGGAGTGGGTATGAGCAGTTCTTC	CASSPTSGSGYEQFF
TRBV7-2	few	TRBD2	TRBJ2-5	TGTGCCAGCAGCTTAGTTAGCGGGAGCGAGACCCAGTACTTC	CASSLVSGSETQYF
TRBV25-1	.	.	TRBJ2-1	TGTGCCAGCCTTGGGGCCTTTGGCGATCCTGAGCAGTTCTTC	CASLGAFGDPEQFF
TRBV7-2	.	.	TRBJ2-2	TGTGCCAGCAGCTACATTGGACCCCCCACCGGGGAGCTGTTTTTT	CASSYIGPPTGELFF
TRBV3-1	.	.	TRBJ1-5	TGTGCCAGCAGCCACGGGGGGCCGCCCCAGCATTTT	CASSHGGPPQHF
TRBV24-1	.	TRBD1	TRBJ1-2	TGTGCCACCAGTGATTCCGGGACAGGGGCTCATGGCTACACCTTC	CATSDSGTGAHGYTF
TRBV18	few	.	TRBJ1-5	TGTGCCAGCTCGGTAAGGGACAACCTGAGCAATCAGCCCCAGCATTTT	CASSVRDNLSNQPQHF